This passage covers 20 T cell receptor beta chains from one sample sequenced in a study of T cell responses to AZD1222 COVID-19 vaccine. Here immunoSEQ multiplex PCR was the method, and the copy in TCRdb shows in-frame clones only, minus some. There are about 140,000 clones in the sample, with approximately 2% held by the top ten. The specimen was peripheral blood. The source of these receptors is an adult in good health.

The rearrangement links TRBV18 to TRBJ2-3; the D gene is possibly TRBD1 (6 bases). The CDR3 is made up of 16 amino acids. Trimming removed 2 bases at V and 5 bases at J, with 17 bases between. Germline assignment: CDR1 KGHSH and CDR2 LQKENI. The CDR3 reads CASSPVGTPRRDTQYF. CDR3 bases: TGTGCCAGCTCACCAGTGGGGACACCCCGGAGAGATACGCAGTATTTT.

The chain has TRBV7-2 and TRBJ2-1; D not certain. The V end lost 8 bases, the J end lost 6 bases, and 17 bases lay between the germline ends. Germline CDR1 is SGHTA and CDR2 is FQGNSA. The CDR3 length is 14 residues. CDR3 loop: CASRPFTGSNEQFF. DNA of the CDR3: TGTGCCAGCCGCCCCTTTACGGGCTCCAATGAGCAGTTCTTC.

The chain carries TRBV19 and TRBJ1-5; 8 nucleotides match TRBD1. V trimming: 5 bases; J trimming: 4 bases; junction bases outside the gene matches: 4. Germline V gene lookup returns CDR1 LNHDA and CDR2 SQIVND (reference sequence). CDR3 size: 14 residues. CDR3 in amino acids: CASSLDRGNQPQHF. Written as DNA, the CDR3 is TGTGCCAGTAGTCTCGACAGGGGAAATCAGCCCCAGCATTTT.

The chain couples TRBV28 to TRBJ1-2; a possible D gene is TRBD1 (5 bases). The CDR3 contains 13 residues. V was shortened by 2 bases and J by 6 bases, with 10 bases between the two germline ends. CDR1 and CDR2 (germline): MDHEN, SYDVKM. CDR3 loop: CASSLRDWDGYTF. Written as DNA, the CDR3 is TGTGCCAGCAGTTTACGGGACTGGGATGGCTACACCTTC.

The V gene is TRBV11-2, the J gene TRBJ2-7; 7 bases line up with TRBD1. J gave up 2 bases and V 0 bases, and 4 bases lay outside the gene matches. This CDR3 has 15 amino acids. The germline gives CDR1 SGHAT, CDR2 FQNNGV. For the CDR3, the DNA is TGTGCCAGCAGCTTAGACAGGGGGTTCACCTACGAGCAGTACTTC. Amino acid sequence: CASSLDRGFTYEQYF.

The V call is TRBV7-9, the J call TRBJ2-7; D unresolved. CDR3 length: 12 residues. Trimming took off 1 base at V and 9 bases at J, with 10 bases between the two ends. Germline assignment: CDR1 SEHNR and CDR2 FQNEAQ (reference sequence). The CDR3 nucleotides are TGTGCCAGCAGCTTAGGTGGAGCCCGGCAGTACTTC. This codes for CASSLGGARQYF.

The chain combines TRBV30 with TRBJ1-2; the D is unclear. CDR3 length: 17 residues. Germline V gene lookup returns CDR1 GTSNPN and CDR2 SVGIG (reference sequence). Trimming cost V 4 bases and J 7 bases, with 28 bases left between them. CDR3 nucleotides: TGTGCCTGGAAACGGAGAACAGCGGGATGGACTCTGGGTGGCTACACCTTC. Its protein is CAWKRRTAGWTLGGYTF.

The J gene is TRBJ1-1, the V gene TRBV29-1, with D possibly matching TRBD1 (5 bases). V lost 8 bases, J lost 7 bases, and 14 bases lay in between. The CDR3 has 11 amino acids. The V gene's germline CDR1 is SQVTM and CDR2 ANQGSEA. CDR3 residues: CSTITGVEAFF. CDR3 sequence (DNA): TGCAGCACGATTACGGGGGTTGAAGCTTTCTTT.

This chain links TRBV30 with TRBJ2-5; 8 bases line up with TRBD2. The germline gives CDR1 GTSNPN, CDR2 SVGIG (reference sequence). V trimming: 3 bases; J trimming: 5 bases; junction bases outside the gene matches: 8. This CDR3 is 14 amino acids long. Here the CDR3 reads CAWRGSGGHETQYF. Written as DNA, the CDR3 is TGTGCCTGGAGGGGGTCGGGGGGGCACGAGACCCAGTACTTC.

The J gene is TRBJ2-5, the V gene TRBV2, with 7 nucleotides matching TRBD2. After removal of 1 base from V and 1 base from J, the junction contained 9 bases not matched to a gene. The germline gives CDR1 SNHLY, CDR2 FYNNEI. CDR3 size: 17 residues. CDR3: CASSEGWRGSLQETQYF. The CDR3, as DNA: TGTGCCAGCAGTGAAGGATGGCGGGGGAGCCTCCAAGAGACCCAGTACTTC.

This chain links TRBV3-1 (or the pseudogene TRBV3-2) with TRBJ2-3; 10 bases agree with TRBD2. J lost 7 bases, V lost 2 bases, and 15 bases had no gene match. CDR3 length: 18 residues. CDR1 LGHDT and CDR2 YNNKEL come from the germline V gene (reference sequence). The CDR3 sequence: CASSQPTSSGGPTHTQYF. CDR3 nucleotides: TGTGCCAGCAGCCAACCAACCTCTAGCGGGGGACCGACTCATACGCAGTATTTT.

The CDR3 DNA follows: TGTGCCAGCAGTTCGGACAAGAACACTGAAGCTTTCTTT. Residues: CASSSDKNTEAFF. The chain links TRBV6-5 to TRBJ1-1, with D perhaps TRBD1 (5 bases). CDR3 length: 13 amino acids. The germline V gene encodes CDR1 MNHEY and CDR2 SVGAGI. Trimming removed 4 bases at V and 1 base at J, with 7 bases between.

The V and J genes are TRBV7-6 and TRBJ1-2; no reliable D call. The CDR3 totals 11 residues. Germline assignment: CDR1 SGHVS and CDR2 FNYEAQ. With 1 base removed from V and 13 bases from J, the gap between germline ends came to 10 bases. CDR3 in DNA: TGTGCCAGCAGCTTAGACCCAACATTCACCTTC. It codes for CASSLDPTFTF.

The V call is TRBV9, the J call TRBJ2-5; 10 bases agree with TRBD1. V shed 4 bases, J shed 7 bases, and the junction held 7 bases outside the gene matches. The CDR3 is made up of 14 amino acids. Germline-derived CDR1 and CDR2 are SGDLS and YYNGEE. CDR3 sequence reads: CASSIGTGVGTQYF. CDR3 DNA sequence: TGTGCCAGCAGCATCGGGACAGGGGTTGGGACCCAGTACTTC.

The CDR3 DNA follows: TGTGCCAGCAGCCGGCCCCACGGGAGGACTAATGAAAAACTGTTTTTT. This gives the protein CASSRPHGRTNEKLFF. The genes are TRBV4-2 and TRBJ1-4; D gene unclear. There are 16 residues in the CDR3. With 4 bases removed from V and 2 bases from J, the gap between germline ends came to 14 bases. The germline V gene has CDR1 LGHNA and CDR2 YNFKEQ.

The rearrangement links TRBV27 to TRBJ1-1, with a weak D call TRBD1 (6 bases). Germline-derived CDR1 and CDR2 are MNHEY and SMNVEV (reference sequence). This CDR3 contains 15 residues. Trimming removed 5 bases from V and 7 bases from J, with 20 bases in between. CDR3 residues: CASSPGTPRGVEAFF. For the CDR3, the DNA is TGTGCCAGCAGTCCAGGGACACCCAGGGGAGTTGAAGCTTTCTTT.

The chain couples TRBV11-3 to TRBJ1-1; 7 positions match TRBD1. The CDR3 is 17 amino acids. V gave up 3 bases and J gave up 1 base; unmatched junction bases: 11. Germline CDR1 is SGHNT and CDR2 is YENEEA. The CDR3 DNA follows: TGTGCCAGCAGCTTGGGGGGTTACAGGGGACAGAACACTGAAGCTTTCTTT. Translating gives CASSLGGYRGQNTEAFF.

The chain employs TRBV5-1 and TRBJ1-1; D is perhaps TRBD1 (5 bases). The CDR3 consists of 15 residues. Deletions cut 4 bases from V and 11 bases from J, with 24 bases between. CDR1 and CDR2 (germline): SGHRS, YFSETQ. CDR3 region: CASSPSFTGIKGAFF. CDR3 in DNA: TGCGCCAGCAGCCCATCTTTTACGGGGATAAAGGGGGCTTTCTTT.

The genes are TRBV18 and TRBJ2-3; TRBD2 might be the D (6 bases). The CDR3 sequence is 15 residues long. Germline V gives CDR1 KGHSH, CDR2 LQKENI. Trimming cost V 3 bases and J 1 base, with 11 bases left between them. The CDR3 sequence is CASSPGIAGTDTQYF. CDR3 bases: TGTGCCAGCTCACCCGGAATAGCGGGCACAGATACGCAGTATTTT.

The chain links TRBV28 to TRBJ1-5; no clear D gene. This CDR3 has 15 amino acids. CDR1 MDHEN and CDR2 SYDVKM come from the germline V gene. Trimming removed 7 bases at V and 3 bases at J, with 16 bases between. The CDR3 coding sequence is TGTGCCAGCACTAAGAGGCAGGTGTCCAATCAGCCCCAGCATTTT. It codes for CASTKRQVSNQPQHF.